The T cell receptor beta chain under discussion was sequenced for a study of control samples from healthy donors and cancer patients. Clones were sequenced by immunoSEQ multiplex PCR, and TCRdb holds only the in-frame ones, with some missing. The sample consists of about 96,000 clones, 85% to 95% of them appearing once. The sequence was collected from a man younger than 30 in good health. Sequencing input: blood.

The CDR3 protein is CASSPPSGMNTDTQYF. As DNA, the CDR3 is TGTGCCAGCTCACCACCGAGCGGAATGAACACAGATACGCAGTATTTT. The chain employs TRBV18 and TRBJ2-3; tentative D call: TRBD2 (5 bases). Germline V CDR1 and CDR2: KGHSH, LQKENI. The ends were cut back, 0 bases at V and 2 bases at J, with 12 bases in the middle. This CDR3 spans 16 amino acids. Using reference TRBV18 and TRBJ2-3 for the parts outside the CDR3, the full variable domain is NAGVMQNPRHLVRRRGQEARLRCSPMKGHSHVYWYRQLPEEGLKFMVYLQKENIIDESGMPKERFSAEFPKEGPSILRIQQVVRGDSAAYFCASSPPSGMNTDTQYFGPGTRLTVL.